The following is a TCR beta chain sequence with its context. TCRdb's copy holds only in-frame clones and misses some; the assay was immunoSEQ multiplex PCR. The sample records roughly 62,000 clones, 65% to 90% being singletons. V lost 6 bases to trimming and J lost 15 bases, with 18 bases between them. The CDR3 spans 12 residues. Germline lookup yields CDR1 SNHLY and CDR2 FYNNEI. These data belong to a study of OX40 agonist ivuxolimab in advanced cancers. Study at large: Cohort: about 80% men, mean age about 60, aged about 23 to 80.

The chain links TRBV2 to TRBJ2-1; either TRBD1 or TRBD2 may fit D (5 bases each). The sample was CD4+ or CD8+ T cells sorted from blood, taken in a trial of the OX40 agonist ivuxolimab. The TCR originated in an adult with an advanced solid tumor such as melanoma, head and neck, liver or kidney cancer. The chain's CDR3 is CASRDFRDRVFF. The DNA of the CDR3 is TGTGCCAGCAGGGATTTCCGGGACCGGGTGTTCTTC.